A single sample is the source of the 6 T cell receptor beta chains below, sequenced in a study of identical twins. MiXCR was run by TCRdb on the 5' RACE reads, yielding one entry per CDR3 protein. The sample consists of roughly 490,000 distinct CDR3 sequences, 14% of them appearing once. This sample also belongs to another study, concerning yellow fever vaccine responses in identical twins.

The sequenced material came from CD4+ T cells sorted from blood. Source of these receptors: a young woman in good health.

This clonotype was observed a handful of times. This sequence joins TRBV5-1 and TRBJ2-1, with 8 bases fitting TRBD1. Germline V gene lookup returns CDR1 SGHRS and CDR2 YFSETQ. This CDR3 comprises 13 residues. V was clipped by 0 bases and J by 12 bases; unmatched bases: 5. The DNA for the CDR3 is TGCGCCAGCAGCTTGGCCTTTGACAGGGGGCAGTTCTTC. Translating gives CASSLAFDRGQFF.

This clonotype was detected a few times. The gene calls are TRBV27 and TRBJ2-5; D call uncertain. The V end was cut by 1 base, the J end by 3 bases, with 21 bases between. Germline assignment: CDR1 MNHEY and CDR2 SMNVEV (reference sequence). The CDR3 loop spans 18 amino acids. This CDR3 is CASSLWALSGVGKETQYF. The CDR3 nucleotides are TGTGCCAGCAGTTTATGGGCGCTTTCTGGGGTAGGAAAAGAGACCCAGTACTTC.

This clonotype occurred many times. The chain is built from TRBV20-1 and TRBJ1-5; the D is unclear. Germline CDR1 reads DFQATT; CDR2 reads SNEGSKA (reference sequence). The CDR3 runs to 11 residues. Trimming stripped 0 bases from V and 4 bases from J, with 1 base between. The CDR3 DNA sequence: TGCAGTGCTAGAGAGAATCAGCCCCAGCATTTT. Protein product: CSARENQPQHF.

This sequence joins TRBV18 and TRBJ2-1; TRBD2 matches 11 bases. Germline CDR1 reads KGHSH; CDR2 reads LQKENI. V lost 3 bases, J lost 15 bases, and 4 bases stayed unmatched. This CDR3 has 12 amino acids. The CDR3 is CASSPSGRAPFF. Written as DNA, the CDR3 is TGTGCCAGCTCACCTAGCGGGAGGGCCCCGTTCTTC.

The rearrangement joins TRBV10-3 to TRBJ2-1, with TRBD1 as a possible D gene (5 bases). The germline V gene has CDR1 ENHRY and CDR2 SYGVKD. Between the trimmed V and J ends, which lost 2 bases and 7 bases, there was a span of 6 bases. The CDR3 is 12 amino acids. This CDR3 is CAISEPGNEQFF. CDR3 DNA sequence: TGTGCCATCAGTGAGCCAGGGAATGAGCAGTTCTTC.

This clonotype was seen at least ten times. The chain joins TRBV3-1 to TRBJ2-1; no firm D call. The germline V and J ends were trimmed by 0 bases and 8 bases, with 8 bases remaining between them. CDR1 is LGHDT, CDR2 YNNKEL, per germline (reference sequence). The CDR3 length is 13 residues. CDR3 sequence: CASSQEGWHEQFF. The CDR3 DNA is TGTGCCAGCAGCCAAGAGGGGTGGCATGAGCAGTTCTTC.